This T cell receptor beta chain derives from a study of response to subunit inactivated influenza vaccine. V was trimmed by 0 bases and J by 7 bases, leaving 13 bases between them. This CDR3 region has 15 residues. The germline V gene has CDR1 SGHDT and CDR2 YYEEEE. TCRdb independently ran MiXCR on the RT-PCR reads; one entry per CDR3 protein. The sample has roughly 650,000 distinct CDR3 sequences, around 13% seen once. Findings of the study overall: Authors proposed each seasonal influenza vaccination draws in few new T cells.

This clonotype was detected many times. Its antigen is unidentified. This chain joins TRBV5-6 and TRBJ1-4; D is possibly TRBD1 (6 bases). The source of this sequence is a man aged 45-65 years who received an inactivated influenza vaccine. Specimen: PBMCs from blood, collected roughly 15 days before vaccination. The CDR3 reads CASSLGAGTSEKLFF. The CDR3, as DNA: TGTGCCAGCAGCTTGGGGGCCGGGACATCTGAAAAACTGTTTTTT.